This T cell receptor (beta chain) was sequenced for a study of T cell responses to AZD1222 COVID-19 vaccine. The protocol was immunoSEQ multiplex PCR, while the TCRdb copy is restricted to in-frame clones and leaves out a portion. The table shows approximately 190,000 clones, with roughly 90% occurring only once. This clone was seen only a few times. The CDR3 is 13 residues long. V gave up 2 bases and J gave up 0 bases, with 5 bases separating them. Looked up from germline, CDR1 is MNHEY and CDR2 is SMNVEV (reference sequence). This receptor was taken from an adult in good health. The sequences come from peripheral blood, collected on day 0 of AZD1222 vaccination. The chain links TRBV27 to TRBJ2-7; D is ambiguous. CDR3 nucleotide sequence: TGTGCCAGCAGTTTAAGCCTCTCCTACGAGCAGTACTTC. Amino acids: CASSLSLSYEQYF.